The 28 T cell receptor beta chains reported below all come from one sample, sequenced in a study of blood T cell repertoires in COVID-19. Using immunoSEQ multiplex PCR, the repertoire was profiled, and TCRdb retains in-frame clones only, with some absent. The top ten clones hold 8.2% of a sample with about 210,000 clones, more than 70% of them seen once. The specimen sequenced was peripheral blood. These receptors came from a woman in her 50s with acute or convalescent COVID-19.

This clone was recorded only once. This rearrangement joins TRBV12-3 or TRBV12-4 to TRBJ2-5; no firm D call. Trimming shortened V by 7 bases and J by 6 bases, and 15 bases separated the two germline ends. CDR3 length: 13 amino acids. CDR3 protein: CASNLDSRKTQYF. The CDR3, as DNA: TGTGCCAGCAACTTAGATTCGAGGAAGACCCAGTACTTC.

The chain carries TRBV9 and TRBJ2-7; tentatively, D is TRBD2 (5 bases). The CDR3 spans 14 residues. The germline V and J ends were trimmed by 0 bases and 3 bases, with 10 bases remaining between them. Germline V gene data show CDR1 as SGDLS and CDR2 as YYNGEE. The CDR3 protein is CASSVEPEDYEQYF. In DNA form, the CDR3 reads TGTGCCAGCAGCGTAGAACCGGAGGACTACGAGCAGTACTTC.

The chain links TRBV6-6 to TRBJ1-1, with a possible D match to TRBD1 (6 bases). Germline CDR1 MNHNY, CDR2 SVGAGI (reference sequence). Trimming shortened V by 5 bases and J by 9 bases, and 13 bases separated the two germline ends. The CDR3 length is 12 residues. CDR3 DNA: TGTGCCAGCAGTCTACAGGGAACCCAAGCTTTCTTT. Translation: CASSLQGTQAFF.

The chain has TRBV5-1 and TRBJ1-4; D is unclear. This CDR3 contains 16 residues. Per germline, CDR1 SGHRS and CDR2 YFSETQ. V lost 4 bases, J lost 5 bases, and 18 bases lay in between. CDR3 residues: CASSQVSRHGNEKLFF. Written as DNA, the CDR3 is TGCGCCAGCAGCCAAGTGTCAAGACATGGGAATGAAAAACTGTTTTTT.

This CDR3 reads CATRGGGGRGNEQYF. In DNA, the CDR3 is TGTGCCACCCGGGGTGGTGGCGGGAGAGGGAACGAGCAGTACTTC. The chain is built from TRBV2 and TRBJ2-7; 7 bases align to TRBD2. V lost 10 bases, J lost 5 bases, and 17 bases stayed unmatched. In germline, CDR1 is SNHLY, CDR2 FYNNEI. The CDR3 consists of 15 residues.

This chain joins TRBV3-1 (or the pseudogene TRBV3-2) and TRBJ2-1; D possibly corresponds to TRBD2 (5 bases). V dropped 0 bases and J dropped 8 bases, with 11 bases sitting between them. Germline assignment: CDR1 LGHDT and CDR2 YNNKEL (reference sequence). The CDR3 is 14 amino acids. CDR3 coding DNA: TGTGCCAGCAGCCAAGATTTGGGAGACGATGAGCAGTTCTTC. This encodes CASSQDLGDDEQFF.

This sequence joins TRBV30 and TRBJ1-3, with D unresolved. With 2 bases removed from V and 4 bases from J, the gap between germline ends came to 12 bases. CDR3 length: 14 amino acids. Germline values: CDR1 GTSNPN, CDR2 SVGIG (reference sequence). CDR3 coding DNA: TGTGCCTGGAGTCCCGGGGTTACCGGAAACACCATATATTTT. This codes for CAWSPGVTGNTIYF.

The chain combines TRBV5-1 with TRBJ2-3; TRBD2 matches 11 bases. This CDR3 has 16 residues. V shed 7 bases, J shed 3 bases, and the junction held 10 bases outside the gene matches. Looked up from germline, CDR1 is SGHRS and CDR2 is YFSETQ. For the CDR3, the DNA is TGCGCCAGCGCGTTAGCGGGAGGGCCGAAGACAGATACGCAGTATTTT. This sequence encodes CASALAGGPKTDTQYF. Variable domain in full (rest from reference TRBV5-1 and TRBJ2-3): KAGVTQTPRYLIKTRGQQVTLSCSPISGHRSVSWYQQTPGQGLQFLFEYFSETQRNKGNFPGRFSGRQFSNSRSEMNVSTLELGDSALYLCASALAGGPKTDTQYFGPGTRLTVL.

The CDR3 nucleotides are TGTGCCAGCAGTGAAGACGAGGGCCGCGAGACCCAGTACTTC. Translating it yields CASSEDEGRETQYF. This sequence joins TRBV2 and TRBJ2-5; possible D gene TRBD2, 5 bases. Germline V gene sequence: CDR1 SNHLY, CDR2 FYNNEI. V was shortened by 1 base and J by 5 bases, with 11 bases between the two germline ends. The CDR3 loop spans 14 amino acids. The full variable domain, its missing parts supplied by reference TRBV2 and TRBJ2-5, is EPEVTQTPSHQVTQMGQEVILRCVPISNHLYFYWYRQILGQKVEFLVSFYNNEISEKSEIFDDQFSVERPDGSNFTLKIRSTKLEDSAMYFCASSEDEGRETQYFGPGTRLLVL.

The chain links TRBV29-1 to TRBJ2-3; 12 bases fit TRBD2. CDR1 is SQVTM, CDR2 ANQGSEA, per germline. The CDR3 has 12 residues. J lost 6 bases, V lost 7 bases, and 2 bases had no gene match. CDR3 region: CSATSGSDTQYF. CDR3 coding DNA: TGCAGCGCGACTAGCGGGAGTGATACGCAGTATTTT.

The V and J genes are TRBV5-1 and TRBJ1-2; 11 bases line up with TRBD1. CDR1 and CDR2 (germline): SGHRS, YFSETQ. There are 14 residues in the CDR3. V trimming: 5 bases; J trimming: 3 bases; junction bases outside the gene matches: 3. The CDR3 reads CASRRTGGDYGYTF. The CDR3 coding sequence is TGCGCCAGCAGACGGACAGGGGGCGACTATGGCTACACCTTC.

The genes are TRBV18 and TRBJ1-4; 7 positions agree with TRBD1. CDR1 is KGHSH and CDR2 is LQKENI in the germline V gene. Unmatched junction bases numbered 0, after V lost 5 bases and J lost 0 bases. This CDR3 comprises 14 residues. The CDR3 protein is CASSDRATNEKLFF. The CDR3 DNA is TGTGCCAGCTCAGACAGGGCAACTAATGAAAAACTGTTTTTT.

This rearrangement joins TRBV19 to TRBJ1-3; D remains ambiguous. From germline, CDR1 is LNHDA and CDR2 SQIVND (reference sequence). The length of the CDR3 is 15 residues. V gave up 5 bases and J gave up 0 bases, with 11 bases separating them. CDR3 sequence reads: CASSSTRLSGNTIYF. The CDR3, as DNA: TGTGCCAGTAGTTCAACTAGACTCTCTGGAAACACCATATATTTT. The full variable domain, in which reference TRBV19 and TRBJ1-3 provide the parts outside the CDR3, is DGGITQSPKYLFRKEGQNVTLSCEQNLNHDAMYWYRQDPGQGLRLIYYSQIVNDFQKGDIAEGYSVSREKKESFPLTVTSAQKNPTAFYLCASSSTRLSGNTIYFGEGSWLTVV.

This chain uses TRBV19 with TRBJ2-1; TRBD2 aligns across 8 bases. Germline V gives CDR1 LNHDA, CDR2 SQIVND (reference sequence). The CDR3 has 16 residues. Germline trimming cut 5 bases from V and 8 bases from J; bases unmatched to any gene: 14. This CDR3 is CASSPRFSGSNHEQFF. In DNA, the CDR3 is TGTGCCAGTAGTCCCCGTTTCAGCGGGAGTAACCATGAGCAGTTCTTC.

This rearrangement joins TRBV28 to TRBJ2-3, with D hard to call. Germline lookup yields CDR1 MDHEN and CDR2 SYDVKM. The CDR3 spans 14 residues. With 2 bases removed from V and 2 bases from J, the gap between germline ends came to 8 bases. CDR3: CASSLEAVTDTQYF. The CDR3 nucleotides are TGTGCCAGCAGTTTAGAGGCAGTCACAGATACGCAGTATTTT.

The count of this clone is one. The CDR3 sequence is CASSTPGQGKQETQYF. Here the CDR3 DNA reads TGTGCCAGTAGTACTCCGGGACAGGGAAAACAAGAGACCCAGTACTTC. The chain recombines TRBV19 with TRBJ2-5; the match to TRBD1 covers 9 bases. This CDR3 has 16 amino acids. CDR1 and CDR2 from the germline V gene are LNHDA and SQIVND (reference sequence). V lost 4 bases and J lost 2; bases outside the gene matches: 8.

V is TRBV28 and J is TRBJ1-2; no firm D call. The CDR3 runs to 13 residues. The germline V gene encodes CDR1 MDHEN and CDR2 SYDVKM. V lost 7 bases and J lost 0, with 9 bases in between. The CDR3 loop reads CASTTLANYGYTF. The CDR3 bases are TGTGCCAGCACGACACTAGCTAACTATGGCTACACCTTC.

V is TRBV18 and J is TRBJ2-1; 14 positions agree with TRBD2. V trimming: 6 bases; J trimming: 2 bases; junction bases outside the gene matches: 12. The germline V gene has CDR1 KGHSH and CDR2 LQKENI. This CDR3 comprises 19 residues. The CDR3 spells CASSLSMGLAGVTYNEQFF. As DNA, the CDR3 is TGTGCCAGCTCCCTAAGCATGGGACTAGCGGGAGTAACCTACAATGAGCAGTTCTTC.

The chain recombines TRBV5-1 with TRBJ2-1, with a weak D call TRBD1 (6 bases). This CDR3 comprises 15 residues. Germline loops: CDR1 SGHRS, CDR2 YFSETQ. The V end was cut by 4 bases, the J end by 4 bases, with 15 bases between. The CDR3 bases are TGCGCCAGCAGCCCGACAGGATGGTTGTACAATGAGCAGTTCTTC. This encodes CASSPTGWLYNEQFF.

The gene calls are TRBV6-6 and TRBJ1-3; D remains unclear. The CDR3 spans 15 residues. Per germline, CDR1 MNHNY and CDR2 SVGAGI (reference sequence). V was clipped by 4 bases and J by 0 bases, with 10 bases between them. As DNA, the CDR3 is TGTGCCAGCAGTTTCGGCGACATCTCTGGAAACACCATATATTTT. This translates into CASSFGDISGNTIYF.

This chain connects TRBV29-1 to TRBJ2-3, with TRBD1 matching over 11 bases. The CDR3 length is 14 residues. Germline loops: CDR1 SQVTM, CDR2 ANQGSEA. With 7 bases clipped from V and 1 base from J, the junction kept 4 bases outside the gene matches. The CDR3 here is CSALDRGRTDTQYF. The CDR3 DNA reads TGCAGCGCCTTGGACAGGGGGCGCACAGATACGCAGTATTTT.

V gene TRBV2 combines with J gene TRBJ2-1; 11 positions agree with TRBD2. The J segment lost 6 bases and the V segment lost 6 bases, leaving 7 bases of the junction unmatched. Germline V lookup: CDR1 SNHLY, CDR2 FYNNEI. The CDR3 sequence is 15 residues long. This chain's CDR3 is CASRGTSGFTNEQFF. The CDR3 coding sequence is TGTGCCAGCAGAGGGACTAGCGGCTTCACCAATGAGCAGTTCTTC. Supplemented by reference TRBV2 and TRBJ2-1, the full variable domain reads EPEVTQTPSHQVTQMGQEVILRCVPISNHLYFYWYRQILGQKVEFLVSFYNNEISEKSEIFDDQFSVERPDGSNFTLKIRSTKLEDSAMYFCASRGTSGFTNEQFFGPGTRLTVL.

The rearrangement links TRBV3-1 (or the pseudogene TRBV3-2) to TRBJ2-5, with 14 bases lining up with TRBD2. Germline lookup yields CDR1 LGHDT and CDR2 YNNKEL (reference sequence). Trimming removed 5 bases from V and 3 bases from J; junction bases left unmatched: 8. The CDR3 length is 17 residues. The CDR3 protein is CASSATRGLAGEETQYF. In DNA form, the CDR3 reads TGTGCCAGCAGCGCAACCCGGGGACTAGCGGGAGAAGAGACCCAGTACTTC.

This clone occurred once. Here the CDR3 DNA reads TGTGCCAGCAGTTTAGCACAGGGGAGAGCTTTCTTT. Protein: CASSLAQGRAFF. The J gene is TRBJ1-1, the V gene TRBV12-3 or TRBV12-4, with TRBD1 matching 7 bases. CDR3 size: 12 residues. With V trimmed by 0 bases and J by 10 bases, 2 bases remained unmatched.

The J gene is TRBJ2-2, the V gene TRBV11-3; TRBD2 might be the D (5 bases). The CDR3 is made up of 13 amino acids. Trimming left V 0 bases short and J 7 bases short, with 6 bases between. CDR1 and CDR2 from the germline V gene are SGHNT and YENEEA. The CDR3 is CASSLDRGGELFF. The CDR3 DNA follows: TGTGCCAGCAGCTTAGATCGGGGCGGGGAGCTGTTTTTT. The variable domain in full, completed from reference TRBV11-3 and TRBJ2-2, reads EAGVVQSPRYKIIEKKQPVAFWCNPISGHNTLYWYLQNLGQGPELLIRYENEEAVDDSQLPKDRFSAERLKGVDSTLKIQPAELGDSAVYLCASSLDRGGELFFGEGSRLTVL.

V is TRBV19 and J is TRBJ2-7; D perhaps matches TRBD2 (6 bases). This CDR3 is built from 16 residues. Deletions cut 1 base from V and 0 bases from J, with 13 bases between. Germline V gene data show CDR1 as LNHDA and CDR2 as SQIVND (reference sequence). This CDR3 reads CASSIGPGASSYEQYF. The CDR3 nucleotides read TGTGCCAGTAGTATAGGTCCGGGAGCGAGCTCCTACGAGCAGTACTTC.

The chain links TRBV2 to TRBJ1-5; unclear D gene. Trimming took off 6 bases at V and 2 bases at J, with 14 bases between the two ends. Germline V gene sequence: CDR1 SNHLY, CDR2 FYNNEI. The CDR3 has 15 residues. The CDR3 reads CASSQEGQGNQPQHF. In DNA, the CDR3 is TGTGCCAGCAGCCAGGAAGGCCAAGGCAATCAGCCCCAGCATTTT.

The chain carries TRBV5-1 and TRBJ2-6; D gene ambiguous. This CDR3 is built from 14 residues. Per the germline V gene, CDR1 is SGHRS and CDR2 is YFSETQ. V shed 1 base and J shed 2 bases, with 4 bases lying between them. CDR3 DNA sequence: TGCGCCAGCAGCTTGCTACCTGGGGCCAACGTCCTGACTTTC. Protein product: CASSLLPGANVLTF.